A selection of T cell receptor beta chains follows, all from one sample in a study of shared clonotypes between healthy human individuals. The table came from immunoSEQ multiplex PCR; TCRdb's copy has only in-frame clones and leaves some out. The table lists around 2,000,000 clones, about 93% of them singletons. Sequencing was done on a sample of naive CD8+ T cells from PBMCs. These TCRs come from a man aged 18 to 29 in good health. Some clones in this sample may be carry-over from other donors' samples. CDR3s include the opening cysteine and the closing phenylalanine or tryptophan. The D gene is left open where the match is weak.

J gene | V gene | D gene | CDR3 protein | CDR3 DNA
TRBJ2-4 | TRBV11-2 | - | CASSFSTLGGAKNIQYF | TGTGCCAGCAGCTTTTCCACCTTGGGCGGAGCCAAAAACATTCAGTACTTC
TRBJ2-7 | TRBV7-8 | TRBD1 | CASSNAGTAYEQYF | TGTGCCAGCAGCAATGCAGGGACAGCCTACGAGCAGTACTTC
TRBJ2-7 | TRBV6-1 | - | CASSELQAGDYEQYF | TGTGCCAGCAGTGAATTACAAGCGGGCGACTACGAGCAGTACTTC
TRBJ1-1 | TRBV28 | - | CASSSDREANTEAFF | TGTGCCAGCAGTTCAGACCGAGAAGCGAACACTGAAGCTTTCTTT
TRBJ2-7 | TRBV30 | - | CAWSNGISYEQYF | TGTGCCTGGAGTAACGGGATTTCCTACGAGCAGTACTTC
TRBJ2-7 | TRBV4-1 | - | CASSQDIRSYEQYF | TGCGCCAGCAGCCAAGATATCAGATCCTACGAGCAGTACTTC
TRBJ2-2 | TRBV19 | - | CASSIPKTGEEDTGELFF | TGTGCCAGTAGTATCCCAAAAACAGGGGAGGAGGACACCGGGGAGCTGTTTTTT
TRBJ2-7 | TRBV28 | - | CASSPRETVSYEQYF | TGTGCCAGCAGTCCCCGAGAGACCGTTTCCTACGAGCAGTACTTC
TRBJ2-5 | TRBV27 | - | CASSPTRGRLETQYF | TGTGCCAGCAGTCCCACGAGGGGCCGGCTGGAGACCCAGTACTTC
TRBJ2-7 | TRBV6-1 | TRBD1 | CASSFGTGGYEQYF | TGTGCCAGCAGTTTTGGGACAGGGGGCTACGAGCAGTACTTC
TRBJ2-5 | TRBV28 | TRBD1 | CASRSTGEETQYF | TGTGCCAGCAGGTCGACAGGGGAAGAGACCCAGTACTTC
TRBJ2-7 | TRBV4-3 | - | CASSQDSSVYEQYF | TGCGCCAGCAGCCAAGACTCTAGCGTATACGAGCAGTACTTC
TRBJ2-1 | TRBV6-5 | TRBD2 | CASSSGLAGPHNEQFF | TGTGCCAGCAGTTCGGGACTAGCGGGACCTCACAATGAGCAGTTCTTC
TRBJ1-4 | TRBV10-3 | - | CATGAGGRVATNEKLFF | TGTGCCACCGGAGCCGGTGGGAGAGTAGCAACTAATGAAAAACTGTTTTTT
TRBJ2-7 | TRBV2 | TRBD1 | CASTGVPQGPNEQYF | TGTGCCAGCACTGGAGTTCCACAGGGGCCGAACGAGCAGTACTTC
TRBJ2-7 | TRBV5-1 | TRBD2 | CASSLELAGKYEQYF | TGCGCCAGCAGCTTGGAGCTAGCGGGGAAGTACGAGCAGTACTTC
TRBJ2-2 | TRBV28 | TRBD2 | CASSPFEGLAGYTGELFF | TGTGCCAGCAGCCCATTCGAGGGGCTAGCGGGCTACACCGGGGAGCTGTTTTTT
TRBJ1-4 | TRBV11-2 | - | CASSTHYRATNEKLFF | TGTGCCAGCAGCACCCACTACAGGGCCACTAATGAAAAACTGTTTTTT
TRBJ2-2 | TRBV15 | - | CATSRDYSENTGELFF | TGTGCCACCAGCAGAGATTATTCAGAAAACACCGGGGAGCTGTTTTTT
TRBJ2-2 | TRBV4-2 | - | CASSALGLKTTGELFF | TGTGCCAGCAGCGCCTTGGGCCTAAAAACAACCGGGGAGCTGTTTTTT
TRBJ1-5 | TRBV5-3 | - | CARSPRLQGGQPQHF | TGTGCCAGAAGCCCGAGACTCCAGGGAGGACAGCCCCAGCATTTT
TRBJ2-7 | TRBV6-6 | TRBD1 | CASSYPGQGSEEQYF | TGTGCCAGCAGTTACCCGGGACAGGGCTCTGAGGAGCAGTACTTC
TRBJ2-2 | TRBV28 | - | CASRQTGNTGELFF | TGTGCCAGCAGACAGACAGGGAACACCGGGGAGCTGTTTTTT
TRBJ1-1 | TRBV28 | - | CASSSSREGNTEAFF | TGTGCCAGCAGTAGTTCTAGGGAGGGTAACACTGAAGCTTTCTTT
TRBJ2-6 | TRBV28 | - | CASRPGAGANVLTF | TGTGCCAGCAGGCCGGGTGCCGGGGCCAACGTCCTGACTTTC
TRBJ2-2 | TRBV5-1 | TRBD1 | CASSIGTATLNTGELFF | TGCGCCAGCAGCATCGGGACAGCCACCTTGAACACCGGGGAGCTGTTTTTT
TRBJ2-3 | TRBV5-5 | TRBD1 | CASSGSGTDSTDTQYF | TGTGCCAGCAGCGGGTCAGGGACAGATAGCACAGATACGCAGTATTTT
TRBJ2-7 | TRBV27 | TRBD2 | CASSSGLGTYEQYF | TGTGCCAGCAGTTCCGGACTAGGGACCTACGAGCAGTACTTC
TRBJ2-5 | TRBV28 | TRBD1 | CASSLFPQGKETQYF | TGTGCCAGCAGTTTATTTCCACAGGGGAAAGAGACCCAGTACTTC
TRBJ2-7 | TRBV19 | - | CASSMFGTNSYEQYF | TGTGCCAGTAGTATGTTCGGGACGAACTCCTACGAGCAGTACTTC
TRBJ2-1 | TRBV15 | - | CATRPLRGEQFF | TGTGCCACCAGGCCGCTGAGGGGTGAGCAGTTCTTC
TRBJ2-5 | TRBV28 | TRBD2 | CASSSGTSGSYQETQYF | TGTGCCAGCAGCTCCGGGACTAGCGGGAGTTACCAAGAGACCCAGTACTTC
TRBJ2-2 | TRBV7-3 | - | CASSLRSRDGSTGELFF | TGTGCCAGCAGCTTAAGGAGCCGGGACGGGAGCACCGGGGAGCTGTTTTTT
TRBJ2-3 | TRBV27 | - | CASSFQGSADTQYF | TGTGCCAGCAGTTTCCAGGGGTCCGCAGATACGCAGTATTTT
TRBJ2-2 | TRBV29-1 | - | CSVARQNTGELFF | TGCAGCGTGGCAAGACAGAACACCGGGGAGCTGTTTTTT
TRBJ2-7 | TRBV9 | TRBD1 | CASSPGTGDEQYF | TGTGCCAGCAGCCCCGGGACAGGAGACGAGCAGTACTTC
TRBJ2-3 | TRBV7-3 | - | CASSLKGGSDTQYF | TGTGCCAGCAGCTTAAAAGGGGGGTCAGATACGCAGTATTTT
TRBJ1-5 | TRBV9 | - | CASSADSNQPQHF | TGTGCCAGCAGCGCCGACAGCAATCAGCCCCAGCATTTT
TRBJ2-1 | TRBV6-4 | TRBD2 | CASSMGLPISYNEQFF | TGTGCCAGCAGTATGGGACTACCGATTTCCTACAATGAGCAGTTCTTC
TRBJ2-7 | TRBV4-3 | - | CASSQVGTVNPYEQYF | TGCGCCAGCAGCCAAGTCGGGACTGTAAATCCCTACGAGCAGTACTTC
TRBJ1-1 | TRBV27 | TRBD1 | CASTTGGTEAFF | TGTGCCAGCACAACAGGGGGCACTGAAGCTTTCTTT
TRBJ1-1 | TRBV27 | TRBD1 | CASSLWTGETEAFF | TGTGCCAGCAGTTTATGGACAGGGGAAACTGAAGCTTTCTTT
TRBJ2-1 | TRBV19 | TRBD2 | CASSIRGTRGYNEQFF | TGTGCCAGTAGTATTCGGGGGACTAGAGGCTACAATGAGCAGTTCTTC
TRBJ1-2 | TRBV30 | TRBD1 | CAWNKGAIGGYTF | TGTGCCTGGAATAAGGGGGCAATCGGTGGCTACACCTTC
TRBJ2-7 | TRBV5-8 | - | CASSFGAGGLRDYEQYF | TGTGCCAGCAGCTTCGGGGCAGGGGGACTCCGGGACTACGAGCAGTACTTC
TRBJ2-5 | TRBV7-9 | TRBD1 | CASSRRQGQETQYF | TGTGCCAGCAGCCGGAGACAGGGGCAAGAGACCCAGTACTTC
TRBJ2-1 | TRBV5-4 | TRBD2 | CASSLGVFSGSSYNEQFF | TGTGCCAGCAGCTTGGGGGTGTTTAGCGGGAGCTCCTACAATGAGCAGTTCTTC
TRBJ2-7 | TRBV7-2 | TRBD2 | CASTEAGTSKTYEQYF | TGTGCCAGCACCGAGGCTGGGACTAGCAAGACCTACGAGCAGTACTTC
TRBJ2-2 | TRBV7-9 | - | CASGGGGASWPHTGELFF | TGTGCCAGCGGAGGAGGGGGCGCAAGCTGGCCCCACACCGGGGAGCTGTTTTTT
TRBJ2-1 | TRBV2 | TRBD1 | CASSEEGANEQFF | TGTGCCAGCAGTGAAGAGGGGGCGAATGAGCAGTTCTTC
TRBJ2-7 | TRBV11-3 | - | CASSDGGTYEQYF | TGTGCCAGCAGCGATGGCGGTACCTACGAGCAGTACTTC
TRBJ2-7 | TRBV7-8 | - | CASSLDSGGYTLLRQYF | TGTGCCAGCAGCTTAGACTCGGGCGGCTATACCCTTCTACGGCAGTACTTC
TRBJ2-5 | TRBV10-2 | - | CASSEGGTEGTQYF | TGCGCCAGCAGTGAGGGTGGGACGGAAGGGACCCAGTACTTC
TRBJ2-3 | TRBV4-3 | - | CASSQGSSTDTQYF | TGCGCCAGCAGCCAAGGGTCTAGCACAGATACGCAGTATTTT
TRBJ2-2 | TRBV10-3 | - | CAISESLRGGTGELFF | TGTGCCATCAGTGAGTCCCTTAGGGGGGGCACCGGGGAGCTGTTTTTT